A selection of T cell receptor beta chains follows, all from one sample in a study of T cell responses to AZD1222 COVID-19 vaccine. Profiled with immunoSEQ multiplex PCR; TCRdb holds only in-frame clones, not every one. The sample contains fewer than 200,000 clones, 80% to 90% of which appear only once. This specimen was peripheral blood, taken 28 days after the second AZD1222 dose. Receptors were obtained from an adult who received the AZD1222 COVID-19 vaccine. The CDR3 runs from the conserved cysteine through the conserved F or W. The D gene is left open where the match is weak. The listing skips clone size in some rows; elsewhere it reads once, few, many or a size class.

v_gene,d_gene,j_gene,abundance,CDR3aa,CDR3nt
TRBV5-4,-,TRBJ1-2,-,CASSLDRGRLNYGYTF,TGTGCCAGCAGCTTGGATAGGGGACGCCTAAACTATGGCTACACCTTC
TRBV6-5,-,TRBJ1-1,-,CASSYSRAGLSTEAFF,TGTGCCAGCAGTTACTCACGTGCAGGTCTGTCGACTGAAGCTTTCTTT
TRBV5-1,TRBD1,TRBJ1-1,-,CASSLGQGLAFF,TGCGCCAGCAGCTTGGGACAGGGCTTAGCTTTCTTT
TRBV19,-,TRBJ2-1,-,CASTRTAYNEQFF,TGTGCCAGTACCAGGACAGCTTACAATGAGCAGTTCTTC
TRBV30,TRBD1,TRBJ1-1,-,CASAGQGKNTEAFF,TGTGCCTCCGCGGGACAGGGAAAGAACACTGAAGCTTTCTTT
TRBV5-6,-,TRBJ2-7,-,CASSLGRTLYEQYF,TGTGCCAGCAGCTTGGGCCGGACCCTCTACGAGCAGTACTTC
TRBV2,TRBD1,TRBJ1-2,-,CASTGDRSYGYTF,TGTGCCAGCACGGGGGACAGGTCCTATGGCTACACCTTC
TRBV6-5,-,TRBJ1-3,-,CASSSGGSGNTIYF,TGTGCCAGCAGTTCCGGTGGCTCTGGAAACACCATATATTTT
TRBV6-1,-,TRBJ1-1,-,CASSEPIVRVENTEAFF,TGTGCCAGCAGTGAACCGATTGTCCGGGTGGAGAACACTGAAGCTTTCTTT
TRBV6-5,TRBD1,TRBJ1-6,-,CASSYSVDRETLHF,TGTGCCAGCAGTTACTCGGTGGACAGGGAAACCCTCCACTTT
TRBV3-1/TRBV3-2,-,TRBJ1-3,once,CASSRYRPSGNTIYF,TGTGCCAGCAGCCGTTACAGGCCTTCTGGAAACACCATATATTTT
TRBV9,-,TRBJ1-2,few,CASSQTELYGYTF,TGTGCCAGCAGCCAGACAGAACTTTATGGCTACACCTTC
TRBV19,-,TRBJ1-5,-,CASSMDQRRTGWSNQPQHF,TGTGCCAGTAGTATGGATCAAAGGAGAACCGGATGGAGCAATCAGCCCCAGCATTTT
TRBV5-1,TRBD2,TRBJ2-1,-,CASSFRLAGSQTYNEQFF,TGCGCCAGCAGCTTCCGACTAGCGGGGAGCCAGACCTACAATGAGCAGTTCTTC
TRBV29-1,-,TRBJ1-2,-,CSVEDGRQGSMGGYTF,TGCAGCGTTGAAGATGGTAGGCAGGGCTCTATGGGTGGCTACACCTTC
TRBV27,TRBD2,TRBJ2-1,-,CASSLSPGLATNEQFF,TGTGCCAGCAGTTTATCTCCAGGACTAGCGACCAATGAGCAGTTCTTC
TRBV6-5,-,TRBJ1-1,few,CASGRGQSTEAFF,TGTGCCAGCGGGAGAGGCCAGAGCACTGAAGCTTTCTTT
TRBV19,-,TRBJ1-5,once,CASSINVRQPQHF,TGTGCCAGTAGTATAAACGTACGTCAGCCCCAGCATTTT
TRBV5-8,-,TRBJ1-5,-,CASSLISNQPQHF,TGTGCCAGCAGCTTGATTAGCAATCAGCCCCAGCATTTT
TRBV4-3,-,TRBJ2-2,-,CASSQDNNFLTGELFF,TGCGCCAGCAGCCAAGATAATAACTTCCTAACCGGGGAGCTGTTTTTT
TRBV5-4,TRBD1,TRBJ2-1,-,CASSATGTAYNEQFF,TGTGCCAGCAGCGCTACCGGGACAGCGTACAATGAGCAGTTCTTC
TRBV27,TRBD1,TRBJ1-2,-,CASSPRQGAPGYTF,TGTGCCAGCAGTCCCCGACAGGGGGCGCCCGGCTACACCTTC
TRBV5-1,TRBD2,TRBJ2-3,-,CASSLRTGGGDTQYF,TGCGCCAGCAGCTTGCGAACGGGGGGGGGAGATACGCAGTATTTT
TRBV7-9,-,TRBJ2-1,-,CASSPRGGAYNEQFF,TGTGCCAGCAGCCCCAGGGGGGGCGCCTACAATGAGCAGTTCTTC
TRBV20-1,-,TRBJ1-1,-,CSASNQGPRGLNTEAFF,TGCAGTGCTAGTAATCAGGGCCCTCGAGGTCTGAACACTGAAGCTTTCTTT
TRBV27,TRBD1,TRBJ2-7,-,CASRPGQGTYEQYF,TGTGCCAGCAGACCGGGACAGGGGACCTACGAGCAGTACTTC
TRBV5-6,TRBD1,TRBJ1-2,-,CASSPPGQGRANYGYTF,TGTGCCAGCAGCCCCCCGGGACAGGGAAGAGCTAACTATGGCTACACCTTC
TRBV6-4,-,TRBJ1-5,once,CASSDSDNSNQPQHF,TGTGCCAGCAGTGACAGTGACAATAGCAATCAGCCCCAGCATTTT
TRBV3-1/TRBV3-2,-,TRBJ2-1,-,CASSRSGFRSYNEQFF,TGTGCCAGCAGCCGCTCAGGGTTTCGCTCCTACAATGAGCAGTTCTTC
TRBV7-3,-,TRBJ2-7,-,CASSLNSGNYEQYF,TGTGCCAGCAGCTTAAACAGTGGGAACTACGAGCAGTACTTC
TRBV7-9,-,TRBJ1-1,-,CASSFQGRTEAFF,TGTGCCAGCAGCTTTCAGGGGCGCACTGAAGCTTTCTTT
TRBV11-3,TRBD2,TRBJ2-1,-,CASSPGLAGNEQFF,TGTGCCAGCAGCCCTGGACTAGCGGGCAATGAGCAGTTCTTC
TRBV5-1,TRBD2,TRBJ2-1,-,CASSANLAGLAGDNEQFF,TGCGCCAGCAGCGCTAACCTTGCGGGACTAGCGGGGGACAATGAGCAGTTCTTC
TRBV10-3,-,TRBJ1-1,-,CAISTLTNTEAFF,TGTGCCATTTCCACTCTAACGAACACTGAAGCTTTCTTT
TRBV29-1,-,TRBJ1-4,-,CSVAGRANEKLFF,TGCAGCGTTGCGGGGCGAGCTAATGAAAAACTGTTTTTT
TRBV12-3/TRBV12-4,-,TRBJ2-6,-,CASSSSGANVLTF,TGTGCCAGCAGTTCTTCTGGGGCCAACGTCCTGACTTTC
TRBV2,-,TRBJ2-5,-,CASSPQGTQYF,TGTGCCAGCAGCCCACAGGGGACCCAGTACTTC
TRBV18,-,TRBJ1-2,-,CASSPGNYGYTF,TGTGCCAGCTCACCAGGGAACTATGGCTACACCTTC
TRBV9,TRBD1,TRBJ2-7,-,CASSVGGGTGLYEQYF,TGTGCCAGCAGCGTAGGAGGGGGGACAGGGCTCTACGAGCAGTACTTC
TRBV10-2,-,TRBJ2-1,-,CASSVFSGAASSYNEQFF,TGCGCCAGCAGCGTATTCTCAGGGGCCGCGAGCTCCTACAATGAGCAGTTCTTC
TRBV4-1,-,TRBJ2-1,-,CASSPTDSYNEQFF,TGCGCCAGCAGCCCCACAGATTCGTACAATGAGCAGTTCTTC
TRBV7-2,TRBD2,TRBJ2-7,-,CASSLASGGDTYEQYF,TGTGCCAGCAGCTTAGCCAGCGGGGGGGATACCTACGAGCAGTACTTC
TRBV3-1/TRBV3-2,TRBD1,TRBJ1-1,-,CASSGTDRANTEAFF,TGTGCCAGCAGCGGAACGGACAGGGCGAACACTGAAGCTTTCTTT
TRBV10-3,TRBD1,TRBJ1-5,few,CAINSGGSNQPQHF,TGTGCCATCAACTCAGGGGGTAGCAATCAGCCCCAGCATTTT
TRBV24-1,-,TRBJ2-3,-,CATSAVKGFSTDTQYF,TGTGCCACCAGTGCCGTTAAAGGCTTTAGCACAGATACGCAGTATTTT